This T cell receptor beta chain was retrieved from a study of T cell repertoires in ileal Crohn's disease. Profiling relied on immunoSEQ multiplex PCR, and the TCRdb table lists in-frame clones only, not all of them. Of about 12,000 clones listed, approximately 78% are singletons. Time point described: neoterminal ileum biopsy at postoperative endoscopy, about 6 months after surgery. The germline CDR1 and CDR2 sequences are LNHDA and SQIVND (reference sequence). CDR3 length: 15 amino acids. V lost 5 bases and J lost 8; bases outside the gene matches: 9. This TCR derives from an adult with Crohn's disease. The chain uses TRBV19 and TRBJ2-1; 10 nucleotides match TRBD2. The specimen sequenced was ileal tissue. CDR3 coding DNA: TGTGCCAGTAGTCCTCCCTTGACTAGCGGGTATGAGCAGTTCTTC. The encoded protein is CASSPPLTSGYEQFF.